This T cell receptor beta chain was identified during a study of early T cells in non-severe SARS-CoV-2 infection. The CDR3 extends over 14 amino acids. Germline V gene data show CDR1 as SGHRS and CDR2 as YFSETQ. Trimming stripped 0 bases from V and 3 bases from J, with 9 bases between. One entry per CDR3 protein results from TCRdb running MiXCR on the 5' RACE reads. Of about 97,000 distinct CDR3 sequences in the sample, roughly 9.6% were seen once. This chain connects TRBV5-1 to TRBJ1-2; unclear D gene. The TCR was taken from an adult who was a healthcare worker with PCR-confirmed SARS-CoV-2 infection or an uninfected control (not recorded which). The material was whole blood, obtained at baseline. DNA of the CDR3: TGCGCCAGCAGCTTGGGGCAGGACGACTATGGCTACACCTTC. Translation gives CASSLGQDDYGYTF.